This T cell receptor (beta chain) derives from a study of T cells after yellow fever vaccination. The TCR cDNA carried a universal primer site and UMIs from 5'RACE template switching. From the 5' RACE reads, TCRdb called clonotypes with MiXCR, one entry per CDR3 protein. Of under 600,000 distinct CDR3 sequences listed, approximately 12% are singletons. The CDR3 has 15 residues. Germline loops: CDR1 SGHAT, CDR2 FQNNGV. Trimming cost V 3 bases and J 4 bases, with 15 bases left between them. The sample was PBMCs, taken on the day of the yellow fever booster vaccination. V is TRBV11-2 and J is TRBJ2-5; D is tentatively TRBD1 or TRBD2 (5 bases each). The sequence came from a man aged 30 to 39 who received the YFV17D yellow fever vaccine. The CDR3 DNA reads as TGTGCCAGCAGCTTTCGTGGGGGTGATCGAGAGACCCAGTACTTC. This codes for CASSFRGGDRETQYF. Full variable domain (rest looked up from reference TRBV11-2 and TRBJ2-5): EAGVAQSPRYKIIEKRQSVAFWCNPISGHATLYWYQQILGQGPKLLIQFQNNGVVDDSQLPKDRFSAERLKGVDSTLKIQPAKLEDSAVYLCASSFRGGDRETQYFGPGTRLLVL.